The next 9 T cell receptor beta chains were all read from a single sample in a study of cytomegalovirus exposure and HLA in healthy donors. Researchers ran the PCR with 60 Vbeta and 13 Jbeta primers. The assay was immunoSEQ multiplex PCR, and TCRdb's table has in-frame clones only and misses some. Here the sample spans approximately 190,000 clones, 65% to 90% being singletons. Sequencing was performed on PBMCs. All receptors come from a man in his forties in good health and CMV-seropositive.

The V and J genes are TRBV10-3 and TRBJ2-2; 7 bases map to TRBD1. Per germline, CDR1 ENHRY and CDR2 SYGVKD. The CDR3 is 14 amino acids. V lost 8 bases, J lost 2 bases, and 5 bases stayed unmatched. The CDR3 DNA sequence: TGTGCCATCGGAGCAGGGGGTAACACCGGGGAGCTGTTTTTT. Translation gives CAIGAGGNTGELFF.

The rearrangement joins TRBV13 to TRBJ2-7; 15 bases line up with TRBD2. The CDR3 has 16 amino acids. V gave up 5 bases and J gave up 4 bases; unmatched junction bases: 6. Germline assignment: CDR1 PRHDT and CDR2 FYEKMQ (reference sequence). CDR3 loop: CASSPGLAGGPYEQYF. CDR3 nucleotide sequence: TGTGCCAGCAGCCCCGGACTAGCGGGGGGGCCGTACGAGCAGTACTTC.

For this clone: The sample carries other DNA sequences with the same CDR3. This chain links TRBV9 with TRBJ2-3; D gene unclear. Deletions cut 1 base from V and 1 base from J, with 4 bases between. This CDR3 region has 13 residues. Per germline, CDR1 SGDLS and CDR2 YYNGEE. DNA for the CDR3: TGTGCCAGCAGCGTATCAGGCACAGATACGCAGTATTTT. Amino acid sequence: CASSVSGTDTQYF. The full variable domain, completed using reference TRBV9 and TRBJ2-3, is DSGVTQTPKHLITATGQRVTLRCSPRSGDLSVYWYQQSLDQGLQFLIQYYNGEERAKGNILERFSAQQFPDLHSELNLSSLELGDSALYFCASSVSGTDTQYFGPGTRLTVL.

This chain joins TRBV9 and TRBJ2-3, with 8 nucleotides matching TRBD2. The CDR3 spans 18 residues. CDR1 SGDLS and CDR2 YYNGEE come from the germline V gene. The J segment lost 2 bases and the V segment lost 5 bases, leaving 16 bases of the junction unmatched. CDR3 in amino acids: CASRLSLISGGATDTQYF. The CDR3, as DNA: TGTGCCAGCAGACTGAGTTTAATTTCCGGGGGGGCCACAGATACGCAGTATTTT.

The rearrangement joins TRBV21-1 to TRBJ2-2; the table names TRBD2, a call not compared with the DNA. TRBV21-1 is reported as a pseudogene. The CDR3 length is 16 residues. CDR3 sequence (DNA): TGTGCCAGCAGCAAAGCGCTACGTGCGAACACCGGGGAGCTGTTTTTT. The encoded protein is CASSKALRANTGELFF.

The CDR3 DNA follows: TGTGCCAGCAGCTTCCCCAGGGCCCATGAGCAGTTCTTC. It encodes CASSFPRAHEQFF. The gene calls are TRBV11-1 and TRBJ2-1, with a tentative D call TRBD1 (5 bases). This CDR3 spans 13 amino acids. Trimming removed 3 bases at V and 8 bases at J, with 11 bases between. The germline gives CDR1 SGHAT, CDR2 FQDESV (reference sequence).

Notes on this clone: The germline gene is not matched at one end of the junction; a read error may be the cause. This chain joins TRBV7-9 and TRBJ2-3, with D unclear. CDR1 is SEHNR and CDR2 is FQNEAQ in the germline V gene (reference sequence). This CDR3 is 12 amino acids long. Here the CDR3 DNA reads TGTTCCAGCAGCCCCCTCTCAGATACGCAGTATTTT. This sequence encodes CSSSPLSDTQYF.

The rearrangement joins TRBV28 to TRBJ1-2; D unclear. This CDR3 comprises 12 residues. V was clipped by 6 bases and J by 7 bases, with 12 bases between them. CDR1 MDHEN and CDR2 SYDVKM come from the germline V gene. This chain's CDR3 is CASSPGSVGYTF. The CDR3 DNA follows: TGTGCCAGCAGCCCGGGGAGCGTTGGCTACACCTTC.

Here the CDR3 reads CASSFQGRELFF. CDR3 bases: TGTGCCAGCAGCTTTCAGGGTCGGGAGCTGTTTTTT. This chain uses TRBV9 with TRBJ2-2; possible D gene TRBD1, 5 bases. The V end was cut by 4 bases, the J end by 9 bases, with 10 bases between. Germline V gives CDR1 SGDLS, CDR2 YYNGEE. The CDR3 covers 12 residues.